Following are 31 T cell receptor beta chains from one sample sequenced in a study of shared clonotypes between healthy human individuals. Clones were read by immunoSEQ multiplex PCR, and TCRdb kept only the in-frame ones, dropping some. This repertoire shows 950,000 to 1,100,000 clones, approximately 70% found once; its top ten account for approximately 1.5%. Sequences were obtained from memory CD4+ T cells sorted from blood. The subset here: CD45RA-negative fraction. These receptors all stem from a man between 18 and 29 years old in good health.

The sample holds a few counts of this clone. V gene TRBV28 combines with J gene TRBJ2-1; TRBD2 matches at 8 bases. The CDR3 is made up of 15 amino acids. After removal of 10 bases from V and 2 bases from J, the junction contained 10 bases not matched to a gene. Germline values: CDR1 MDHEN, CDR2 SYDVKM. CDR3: CATVGTGGAYNEQFF. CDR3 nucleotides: TGTGCCACCGTGGGGACCGGGGGGGCCTACAATGAGCAGTTCTTC. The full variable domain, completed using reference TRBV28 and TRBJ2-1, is DVKVTQSSRYLVKRTGEKVFLECVQDMDHENMFWYRQDPGLGLRLIYFSYDVKMKEKGDIPEGYSVSREKKERFSLILESASTNQTSMYLCATVGTGGAYNEQFFGPGTRLTVL.

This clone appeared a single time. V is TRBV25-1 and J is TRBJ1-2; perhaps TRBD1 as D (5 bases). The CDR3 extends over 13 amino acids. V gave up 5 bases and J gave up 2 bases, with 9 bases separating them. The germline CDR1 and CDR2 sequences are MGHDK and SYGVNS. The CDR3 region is CASSRDGNYGYTF. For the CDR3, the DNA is TGTGCCAGCAGTCGGGACGGAAACTATGGCTACACCTTC.

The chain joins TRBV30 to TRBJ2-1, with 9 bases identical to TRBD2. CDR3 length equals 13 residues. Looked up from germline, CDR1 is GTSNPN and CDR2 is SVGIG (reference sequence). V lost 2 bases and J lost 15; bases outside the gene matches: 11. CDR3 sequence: CAWSLAGPQGLFF. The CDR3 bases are TGTGCCTGGAGTCTAGCGGGGCCGCAAGGTCTGTTCTTC.

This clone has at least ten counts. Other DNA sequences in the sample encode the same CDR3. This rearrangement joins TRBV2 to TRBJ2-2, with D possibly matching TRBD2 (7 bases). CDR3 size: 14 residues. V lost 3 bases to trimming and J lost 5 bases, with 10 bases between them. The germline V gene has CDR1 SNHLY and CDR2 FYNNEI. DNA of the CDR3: TGTGCCAGCAGTGACAGGGGAGGGACCGGGGAGCTGTTTTTT. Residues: CASSDRGGTGELFF.

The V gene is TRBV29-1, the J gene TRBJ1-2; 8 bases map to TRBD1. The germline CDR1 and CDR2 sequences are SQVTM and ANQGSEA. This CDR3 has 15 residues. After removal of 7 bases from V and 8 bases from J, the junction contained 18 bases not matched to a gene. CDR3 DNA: TGCAGCGCCATGGGGCAGGGGGCGGTGTATGGCGGCTACACCTTC. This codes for CSAMGQGAVYGGYTF.

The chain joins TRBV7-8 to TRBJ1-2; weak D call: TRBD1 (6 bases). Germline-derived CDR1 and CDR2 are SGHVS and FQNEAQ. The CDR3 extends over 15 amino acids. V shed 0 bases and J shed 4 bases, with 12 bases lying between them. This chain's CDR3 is CASSLAWDIRYGYTF. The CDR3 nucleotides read TGTGCCAGCAGCTTAGCGTGGGACATTCGCTATGGCTACACCTTC.

The CDR3 region has the DNA TGCGCCAGCAGCCTACCGGGCCTCGGGGGTTCACCCCTCCACTTT. As protein: CASSLPGLGGSPLHF. The chain couples TRBV5-1 to TRBJ1-6, with a possible D match to TRBD1 (5 bases). CDR3 size: 15 residues. Germline CDR1 reads SGHRS; CDR2 reads YFSETQ. Trimming stripped 4 bases from V and 9 bases from J, with 17 bases between.

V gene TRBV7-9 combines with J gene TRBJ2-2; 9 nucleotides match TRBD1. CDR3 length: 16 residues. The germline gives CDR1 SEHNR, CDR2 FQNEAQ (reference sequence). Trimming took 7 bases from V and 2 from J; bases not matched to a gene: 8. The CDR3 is CASKTPGQGNTGELFF. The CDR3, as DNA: TGTGCCAGCAAAACACCGGGACAGGGTAACACCGGGGAGCTGTTTTTT.

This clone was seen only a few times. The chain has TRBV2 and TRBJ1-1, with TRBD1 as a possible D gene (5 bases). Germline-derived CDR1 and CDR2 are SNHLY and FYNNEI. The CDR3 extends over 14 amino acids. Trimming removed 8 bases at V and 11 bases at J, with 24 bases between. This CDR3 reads CASLGAQTSMDAFF. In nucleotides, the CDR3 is TGTGCCAGCCTTGGGGCGCAAACGTCGATGGACGCTTTCTTT.

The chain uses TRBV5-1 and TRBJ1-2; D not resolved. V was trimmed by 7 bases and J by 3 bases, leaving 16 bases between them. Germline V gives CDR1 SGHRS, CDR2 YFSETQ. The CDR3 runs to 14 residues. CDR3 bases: TGCGCCAGCTCGGTGGGCGTATTCGACTATGGCTACACCTTC. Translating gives CASSVGVFDYGYTF. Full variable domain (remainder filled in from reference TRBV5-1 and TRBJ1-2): KAGVTQTPRYLIKTRGQQVTLSCSPISGHRSVSWYQQTPGQGLQFLFEYFSETQRNKGNFPGRFSGRQFSNSRSEMNVSTLELGDSALYLCASSVGVFDYGYTFGSGTRLTVV.

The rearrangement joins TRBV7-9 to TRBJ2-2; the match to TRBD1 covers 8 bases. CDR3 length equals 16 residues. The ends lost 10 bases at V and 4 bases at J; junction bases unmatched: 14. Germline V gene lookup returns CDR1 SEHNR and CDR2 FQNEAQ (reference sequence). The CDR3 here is CATKDRVISSTGELFF. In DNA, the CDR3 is TGTGCCACCAAGGACAGGGTCATTAGTAGCACCGGGGAGCTGTTTTTT.

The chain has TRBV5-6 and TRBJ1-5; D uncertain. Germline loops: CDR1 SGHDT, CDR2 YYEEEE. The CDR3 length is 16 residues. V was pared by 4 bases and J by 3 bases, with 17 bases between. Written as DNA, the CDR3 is TGTGCCAGCAGCCAGTTTGTGAAAGGGAACAATCAGCCCCAGCATTTT. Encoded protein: CASSQFVKGNNQPQHF.

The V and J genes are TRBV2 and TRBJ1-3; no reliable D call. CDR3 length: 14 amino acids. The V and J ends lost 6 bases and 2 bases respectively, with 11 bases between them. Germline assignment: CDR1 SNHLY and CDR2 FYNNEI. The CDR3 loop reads CASSPGLPGNTIYF. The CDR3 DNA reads TGTGCCAGCAGCCCTGGGCTCCCTGGAAACACCATATATTTT.

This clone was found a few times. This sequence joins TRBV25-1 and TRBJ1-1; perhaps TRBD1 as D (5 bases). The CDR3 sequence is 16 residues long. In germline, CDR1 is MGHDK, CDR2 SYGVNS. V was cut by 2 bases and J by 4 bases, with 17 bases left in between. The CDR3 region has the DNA TGTGCCAGCAGTGAACAGGGTTCCCTAAAAGGCACTGAAGCTTTCTTT. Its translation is CASSEQGSLKGTEAFF.

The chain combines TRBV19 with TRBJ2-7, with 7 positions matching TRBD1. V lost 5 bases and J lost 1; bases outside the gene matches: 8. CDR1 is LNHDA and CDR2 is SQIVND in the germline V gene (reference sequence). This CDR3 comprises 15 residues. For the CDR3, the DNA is TGTGCCAGTAGTGACCGATGGGACAGTTCCTACGAGCAGTACTTC. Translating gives CASSDRWDSSYEQYF. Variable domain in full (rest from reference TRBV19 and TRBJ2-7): DGGITQSPKYLFRKEGQNVTLSCEQNLNHDAMYWYRQDPGQGLRLIYYSQIVNDFQKGDIAEGYSVSREKKESFPLTVTSAQKNPTAFYLCASSDRWDSSYEQYFGPGTRLTVT.

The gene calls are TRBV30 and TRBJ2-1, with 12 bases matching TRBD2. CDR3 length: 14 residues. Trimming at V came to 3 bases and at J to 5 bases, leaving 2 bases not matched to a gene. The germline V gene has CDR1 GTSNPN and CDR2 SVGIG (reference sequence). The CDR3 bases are TGTGCCTGGAGGACTAGCGGGGGCAACAATGAGCAGTTCTTC. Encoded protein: CAWRTSGGNNEQFF.

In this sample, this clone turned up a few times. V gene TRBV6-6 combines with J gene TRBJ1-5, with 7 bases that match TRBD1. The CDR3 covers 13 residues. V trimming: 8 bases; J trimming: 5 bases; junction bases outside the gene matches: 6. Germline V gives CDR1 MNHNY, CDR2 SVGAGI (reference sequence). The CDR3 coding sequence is TGTGCCAGCCAGACAGGGACCTATCAGCCCCAGCATTTT. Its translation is CASQTGTYQPQHF.

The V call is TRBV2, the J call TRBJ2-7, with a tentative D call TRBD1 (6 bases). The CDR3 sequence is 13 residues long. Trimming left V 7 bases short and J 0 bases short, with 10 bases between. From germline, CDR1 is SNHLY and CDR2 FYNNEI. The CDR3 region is CASNGQSSYEQYF. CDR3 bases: TGTGCCAGCAACGGACAGAGCTCCTACGAGCAGTACTTC.

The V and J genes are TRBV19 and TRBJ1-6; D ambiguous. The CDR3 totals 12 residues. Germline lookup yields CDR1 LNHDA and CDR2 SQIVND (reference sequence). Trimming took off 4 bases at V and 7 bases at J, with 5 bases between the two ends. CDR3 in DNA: TGTGCCAGTAGTACTATAAATTCACCCCTCCACTTT. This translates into CASSTINSPLHF.

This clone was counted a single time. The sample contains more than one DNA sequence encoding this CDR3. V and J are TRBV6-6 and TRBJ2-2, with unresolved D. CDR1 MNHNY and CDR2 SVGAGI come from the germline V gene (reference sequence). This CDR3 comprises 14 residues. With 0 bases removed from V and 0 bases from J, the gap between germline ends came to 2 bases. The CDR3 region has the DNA TGTGCCAGCAGTTACTCCTCGAACACCGGGGAGCTGTTTTTT. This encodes CASSYSSNTGELFF.

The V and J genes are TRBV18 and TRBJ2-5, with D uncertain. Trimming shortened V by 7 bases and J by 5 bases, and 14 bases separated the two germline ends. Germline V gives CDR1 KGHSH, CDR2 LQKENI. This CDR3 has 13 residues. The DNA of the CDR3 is TGTGCCAGCTTATCGGACCTGGTGGAGACCCAGTACTTC. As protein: CASLSDLVETQYF.

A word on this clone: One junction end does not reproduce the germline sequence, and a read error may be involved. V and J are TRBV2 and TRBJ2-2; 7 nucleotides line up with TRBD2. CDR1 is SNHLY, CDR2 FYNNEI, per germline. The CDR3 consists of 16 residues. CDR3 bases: TGTGCCAGCACTGAACAGGCTAGCGGTAACACCGGGGAGCTGTTTTTT. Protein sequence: CASTEQASGNTGELFF.

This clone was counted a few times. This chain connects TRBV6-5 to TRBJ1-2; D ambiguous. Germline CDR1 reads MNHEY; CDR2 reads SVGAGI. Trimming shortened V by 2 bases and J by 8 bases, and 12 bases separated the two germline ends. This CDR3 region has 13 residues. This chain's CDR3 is CASSYIADRGYTF. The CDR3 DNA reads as TGTGCCAGCAGTTACATAGCCGACCGGGGCTACACCTTC.

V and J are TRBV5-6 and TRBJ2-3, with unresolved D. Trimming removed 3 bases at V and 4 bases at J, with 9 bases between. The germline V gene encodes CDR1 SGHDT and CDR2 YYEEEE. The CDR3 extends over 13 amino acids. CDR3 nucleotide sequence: TGTGCCAGCAGCTCTACAGTGGCAGATACGCAGTATTTT. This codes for CASSSTVADTQYF.

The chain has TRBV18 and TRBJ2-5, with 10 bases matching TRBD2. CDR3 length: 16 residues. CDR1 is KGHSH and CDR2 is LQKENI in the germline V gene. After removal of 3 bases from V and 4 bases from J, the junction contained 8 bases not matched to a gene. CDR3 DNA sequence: TGTGCCAGCTCACCGAGTACTAGCGGGAAGGGAGAGACCCAGTACTTC. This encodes CASSPSTSGKGETQYF. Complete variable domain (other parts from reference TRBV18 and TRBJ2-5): NAGVMQNPRHLVRRRGQEARLRCSPMKGHSHVYWYRQLPEEGLKFMVYLQKENIIDESGMPKERFSAEFPKEGPSILRIQQVVRGDSAAYFCASSPSTSGKGETQYFGPGTRLLVL.

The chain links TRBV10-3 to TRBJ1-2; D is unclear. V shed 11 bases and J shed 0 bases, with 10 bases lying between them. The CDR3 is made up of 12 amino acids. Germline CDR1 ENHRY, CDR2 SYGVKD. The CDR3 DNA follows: TGTGCCGCCCTGCTAGCTAACTATGGCTACACCTTC. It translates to CAALLANYGYTF.

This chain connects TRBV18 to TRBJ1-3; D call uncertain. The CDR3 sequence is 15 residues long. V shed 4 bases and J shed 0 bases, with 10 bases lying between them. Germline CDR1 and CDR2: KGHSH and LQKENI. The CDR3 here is CASSQAADSGNTIYF. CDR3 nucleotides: TGTGCCAGCTCACAGGCAGCTGACTCTGGAAACACCATATATTTT.

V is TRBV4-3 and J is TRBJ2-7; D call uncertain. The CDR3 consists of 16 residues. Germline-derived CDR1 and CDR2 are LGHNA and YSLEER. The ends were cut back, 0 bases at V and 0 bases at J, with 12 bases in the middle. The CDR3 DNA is TGCGCCAGCAGCCAAGATTCGACGGTGAGCTCCTACGAGCAGTACTTC. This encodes CASSQDSTVSSYEQYF.

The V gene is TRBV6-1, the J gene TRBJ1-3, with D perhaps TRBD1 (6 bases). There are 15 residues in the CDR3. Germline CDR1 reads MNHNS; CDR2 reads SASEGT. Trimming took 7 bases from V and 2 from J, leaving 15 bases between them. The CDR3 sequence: CASKGRGFTGNTIYF. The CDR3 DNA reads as TGTGCCAGCAAGGGCAGGGGATTTACTGGAAACACCATATATTTT.

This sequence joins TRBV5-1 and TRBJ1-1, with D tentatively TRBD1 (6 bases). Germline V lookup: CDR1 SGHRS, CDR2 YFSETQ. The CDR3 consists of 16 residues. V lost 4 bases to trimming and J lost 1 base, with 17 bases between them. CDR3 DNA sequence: TGCGCCAGCAGCGGGAGTGGTGGCAGGGGGAACACTGAAGCTTTCTTT. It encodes CASSGSGGRGNTEAFF.

In nucleotides, the CDR3 is TGTGCCAGCAGTACCGGACAGGGGCTAAACTACACCTTC. Protein sequence: CASSTGQGLNYTF. The chain couples TRBV6-6 to TRBJ1-2; 9 bases are a match to TRBD1. The CDR3 extends over 13 amino acids. Losses at the gene ends were 5 bases for V and 10 bases for J; bases not matched to a gene: 8. The germline V gene encodes CDR1 MNHNY and CDR2 SVGAGI (reference sequence).